This TCR beta chain was identified during a study of blood T cell repertoires in COVID-19. Only one count was recorded for this clone. Per the original methods: By means of reference gene primer amplification, nucleated cell counts were estimated. TCRdb's copy holds only in-frame clones and misses some; the assay was immunoSEQ multiplex PCR. The V and J calls and clone size come from that table; D and trimming were worked out from the DNA. This table holds 200,000 or so clones, approximately 84% found once. The CDR3 has 15 amino acids. Germline values: CDR1 LGHDT, CDR2 YNNKEL (reference sequence). V lost 4 bases and J lost 4; bases outside the gene matches: 6.

This rearrangement joins TRBV3-1 (or the pseudogene TRBV3-2) to TRBJ2-1; 8 nucleotides line up with TRBD1. This clonotype was sampled from a man aged 55 to 70 who had recovered from COVID-19. The sample comprised PBMCs or T cells enriched from blood (not recorded which). The CDR3 protein is CASSRRQGTYNEQFF. The CDR3, as DNA: TGTGCCAGCAGCCGCCGACAGGGGACTTACAATGAGCAGTTCTTC.